The clone carrying this T cell receptor beta chain was found once. Its antigen is currently unknown. Per germline, CDR1 SGDLS and CDR2 YYNGEE. V dropped 0 bases and J dropped 6 bases, with 6 bases sitting between them. The CDR3 is 12 residues long. The data are from a study of CD8+ T cells in alopecia areata. Reverse transcribed after extraction, RNA yielded cDNA as the sequencing template. Here immunoSEQ multiplex PCR was the method, and the copy in TCRdb shows in-frame clones only, minus some. The table lists hundreds of thousands of clones, 57% of them singletons, with 0.4% to 0.55% in the top ten. Findings and caveats of the study: Whereas mice showed it more clearly, TCR sharing across patients was murkier, possibly because of HLA. The study found higher clonality in lesional than normal scalp, especially in alopecia totalis/universalis.

The sequence was collected from a human donor with alopecia areata. The material sequenced was CD4+ T cells sorted from blood, taken at week 0. The J gene is TRBJ1-2, the V gene TRBV9; D remains ambiguous. The CDR3 DNA reads TGTGCCAGCAGCGTAGCTGGGGATGGCTACACCTTC. Its protein is CASSVAGDGYTF.